This entry lists 18 T cell receptor beta chains sequenced from one sample in a study of OX40 agonist ivuxolimab in advanced cancers. Repertoires were generated with immunoSEQ multiplex PCR, while TCRdb's copy carries only in-frame clones and drops some. The sample shows around 84,000 clones, roughly four fifths of them seen only once. Sequenced here: CD4+ or CD8+ T cells sorted from blood, sampled in a trial of the OX40 agonist ivuxolimab. The receptor set was obtained from an adult with an advanced solid tumor such as melanoma, head and neck, liver or kidney cancer.

This clone has just one count. The CDR3 spells CASSLGPTGDGSPLHF. CDR3 DNA: TGTGCCAGCAGCTTGGGGCCGACAGGGGATGGTTCACCCCTCCACTTT. The V and J genes are TRBV5-5 and TRBJ1-6; 8 nucleotides match TRBD1. The ends lost 0 bases at V and 9 bases at J; junction bases unmatched: 8. Germline V lookup: CDR1 SGHKS, CDR2 YYEKEE (reference sequence). The length of the CDR3 is 16 residues.

The chain uses TRBV9 and TRBJ1-4; 7 bases line up with TRBD1. The CDR3 sequence is 16 residues long. Germline V gene sequence: CDR1 SGDLS, CDR2 YYNGEE. The ends lost 4 bases at V and 5 bases at J; junction bases unmatched: 11. The CDR3 DNA reads TGTGCCAGCAGCCCCCGGCAGGGGGGGTTGAATGAAAAACTGTTTTTT. It codes for CASSPRQGGLNEKLFF.

The rearrangement joins TRBV19 to TRBJ2-3; D could derive from TRBD1 or TRBD2 (5 bases each). The CDR3 is made up of 15 amino acids. V was clipped by 6 bases and J by 6 bases, with 19 bases between them. Germline values: CDR1 LNHDA, CDR2 SQIVND (reference sequence). As DNA, the CDR3 is TGTGCCAGTAGGGGACGGGGCCTTACATCGGATACGCAGTATTTT. The encoded protein is CASRGRGLTSDTQYF.

The CDR3, as DNA: TGTGCCAGCAGTTTACAGGGGGCTGGCAATCAGCCCCAGCATTTT. Translation: CASSLQGAGNQPQHF. J is TRBJ1-5 and V is TRBV28; TRBD1 matches 8 bases. CDR3 length equals 15 residues. Unmatched junction bases numbered 2, after V lost 2 bases and J lost 2 bases. Looked up from germline, CDR1 is MDHEN and CDR2 is SYDVKM.

The rearrangement joins TRBV20-1 to TRBJ2-3; either TRBD1 or TRBD2 may fit D (5 bases each). V was pared by 6 bases and J by 9 bases, with 13 bases between. The CDR3 is 11 amino acids. The germline CDR1 and CDR2 sequences are DFQATT and SNEGSKA (reference sequence). CDR3 in amino acids: CSARLGETQYF. As DNA, the CDR3 is TGCAGTGCCAGACTGGGGGAGACGCAGTATTTT.

This rearrangement joins TRBV18 to TRBJ2-3; D unclear. Germline values: CDR1 KGHSH, CDR2 LQKENI. The CDR3 sequence is 12 residues long. V lost 10 bases and J 2 bases, leaving 10 bases between the germline ends. CDR3 DNA: TGTGCCACCGCCCCGGACACAGATACGCAGTATTTT. Its translation: CATAPDTDTQYF.

The chain couples TRBV7-9 to TRBJ2-3; 7 nucleotides match TRBD1. The CDR3 contains 15 residues. V shed 5 bases, J shed 4 bases, and the junction held 9 bases outside the gene matches. Germline V gene data show CDR1 as SEHNR and CDR2 as FQNEAQ (reference sequence). CDR3 amino acids: CASSLTGEVADTQYF. CDR3 bases: TGTGCCAGCAGCCTCACAGGGGAAGTGGCAGATACGCAGTATTTT.

The V call is TRBV7-2, the J call TRBJ2-7, with TRBD1 matching 8 bases. Per germline, CDR1 SGHTA and CDR2 FQGNSA. The CDR3 has 14 amino acids. The J segment lost 4 bases and the V segment lost 4 bases, leaving 6 bases of the junction unmatched. CDR3 in amino acids: CASSSPGQGYEQYF. For the CDR3, the DNA is TGTGCCAGCAGCTCCCCCGGACAGGGTTACGAGCAGTACTTC.

The CDR3 coding sequence is TGCGCCAGCAGCCAAGGAGGTAAAGGGGTAGAAGAGACCCAGTACTTC. This encodes CASSQGGKGVEETQYF. The chain combines TRBV4-1 with TRBJ2-5; a weak D match, TRBD1 (5 bases). The CDR3 extends over 16 amino acids. Per the germline V gene, CDR1 is MGHRA and CDR2 is YSYEKL. V was shortened by 1 base and J by 3 bases, with 15 bases between the two germline ends.

The J gene is TRBJ2-3, the V gene TRBV28; D perhaps matches TRBD1 (6 bases). The germline CDR1 and CDR2 sequences are MDHEN and SYDVKM. Trimming cost V 5 bases and J 3 bases, with 15 bases left between them. CDR3 length: 15 amino acids. The CDR3 DNA reads as TGTGCCAGCAGTCTAAAACAGGGCTTAACAGATACGCAGTATTTT. Its protein is CASSLKQGLTDTQYF.

The CDR3 DNA follows: TGTGCCTGGAGTGTATCATTCGGGACCGAAGCTTTCTTT. It translates to CAWSVSFGTEAFF. V is TRBV30 and J is TRBJ1-1; a weak D match, TRBD1 (5 bases). The CDR3 covers 13 residues. V was shortened by 0 bases and J by 8 bases, with 13 bases between the two germline ends. Germline V gives CDR1 GTSNPN, CDR2 SVGIG (reference sequence).

This sequence joins TRBV19 and TRBJ2-3; 14 bases match TRBD2. V dropped 3 bases and J dropped 8; count of bases not matched to a gene: 7. CDR3 length equals 16 residues. Germline CDR1 and CDR2: LNHDA and SQIVND (reference sequence). CDR3 sequence (DNA): TGTGCCAGTAGTATGATCAGAGGGACTAGCGGGAGTACGCAGTATTTT. It translates to CASSMIRGTSGSTQYF.

The CDR3 DNA reads as TGTGCCACCGCTAATGAAAAACTGTTTTTT. This encodes CATANEKLFF. The chain joins TRBV28 to TRBJ1-4; D remains ambiguous. V was shortened by 10 bases and J by 3 bases, with 3 bases between the two germline ends. CDR1 MDHEN and CDR2 SYDVKM come from the germline V gene. The CDR3 is made up of 10 amino acids.

The rearrangement joins TRBV2 to TRBJ1-1; 7 bases line up with TRBD1. V lost 8 bases and J lost 7; bases outside the gene matches: 7. The germline V gene encodes CDR1 SNHLY and CDR2 FYNNEI. The CDR3 contains 12 residues. CDR3: CASSGQDYEAFF. The CDR3 nucleotides are TGTGCCAGCTCTGGACAGGACTATGAAGCTTTCTTT.

CDR3 DNA sequence: TGTGCCAGCAGTTACTCGTACACGGGCACTGAAGCTTTCTTT. Translated: CASSYSYTGTEAFF. The V and J genes are TRBV6-5 and TRBJ1-1; no firm D call. Germline lookup yields CDR1 MNHEY and CDR2 SVGAGI. The CDR3 is 14 amino acids. The V end lost 0 bases, the J end lost 4 bases, and 9 bases lay between the germline ends.

V and J are TRBV29-1 and TRBJ1-1, with a tentative D call TRBD1 (6 bases). CDR1 is SQVTM, CDR2 ANQGSEA, per germline. The CDR3 covers 13 residues. The chain's CDR3 is CSGGGGANTEAFF. The DNA of the CDR3 is TGCAGTGGGGGAGGGGGTGCGAACACTGAAGCTTTCTTT.

V is TRBV4-3 and J is TRBJ2-7, with 9 bases matching TRBD1. The V gene end was trimmed by 0 bases and the J gene end by 4 bases; junction bases not matched to a gene: 4. CDR1 and CDR2 (germline): LGHNA, YSLEER. The CDR3 has 15 residues. The CDR3 loop reads CASSQEYGTGYEQYF. The CDR3 coding sequence is TGCGCCAGCAGCCAAGAGTATGGGACAGGGTACGAGCAGTACTTC.

This chain's CDR3 is CASASGGFTGELFF. The CDR3 bases are TGTGCCAGCGCTAGCGGGGGTTTCACCGGGGAGCTGTTTTTT. The chain employs TRBV2 and TRBJ2-2; 10 bases agree with TRBD2. V was pared by 8 bases and J by 4 bases, with 4 bases of the junction left unmatched. Germline V CDR1 and CDR2: SNHLY, FYNNEI. The CDR3 runs to 14 residues.